Below are 27 T cell receptor beta chains sequenced from a single sample in a study of human T cells and chemical hapten exposure. Time point defined: pre-sensitization, week 0. As for treatment: therapeutic diphenylcyclopropenone sensitization with weekly scalp DPC. TCRdb re-derived calls from the RACE reads in MiXCR, one entry per CDR3 protein. This sample has 300,000 to 400,000 distinct CDR3 sequences, with around 5.5% found just once. Sequences were derived from whole blood, sampled in connection with sensitization to the hapten diphenylcyclopropenone (DPC). The receptors here all came from a woman between 50 and 59 years old with alopecia areata. Some clones in this sample may be carry-over from other donors' samples.

The gene calls are TRBV5-6 and TRBJ2-1, with D perhaps matching TRBD2 (5 bases). CDR3 length equals 14 residues. Germline CDR1 and CDR2: SGHDT and YYEEEE. Trimming stripped 3 bases from V and 5 bases from J, with 12 bases between. This CDR3 reads CASSSGFGHNEQFF. In nucleotides, the CDR3 is TGTGCCAGCAGCTCGGGGTTTGGCCACAATGAGCAGTTCTTC. Supplemented by reference TRBV5-6 and TRBJ2-1, the full variable domain reads DAGVTQSPTHLIKTRGQQVTLRCSPKSGHDTVSWYQQALGQGPQFIFQYYEEEERQRGNFPDRFSGHQFPNYSSELNVNALLLGDSALYLCASSSGFGHNEQFFGPGTRLTVL.

This clonotype was recorded at least ten times. The rearrangement joins TRBV4-1 to TRBJ2-3; TRBD2 matches at 13 bases. The CDR3 spans 17 residues. V dropped 0 bases and J dropped 6; count of bases not matched to a gene: 6. The V gene's germline CDR1 is MGHRA and CDR2 YSYEKL. This CDR3 reads CASSQETSGGNRDTQYF. For the CDR3, the DNA is TGCGCCAGCAGCCAAGAGACTAGCGGGGGGAATAGGGATACGCAGTATTTT.

This clonotype came up a few times. This chain links TRBV7-2 with TRBJ1-4; the D is unclear. This CDR3 comprises 15 residues. Germline lookup yields CDR1 SGHTA and CDR2 FQGNSA. The V end lost 5 bases, the J end lost 5 bases, and 15 bases lay between the germline ends. CDR3: CASSPQLVDNEKLFF. Written as DNA, the CDR3 is TGTGCCAGCAGCCCCCAGTTGGTGGACAATGAAAAACTGTTTTTT.

The chain employs TRBV7-2 and TRBJ1-1, with D uncertain. The CDR3 covers 15 residues. V gave up 4 bases and J gave up 1 base, with 13 bases separating them. CDR1 and CDR2 from the germline V gene are SGHTA and FQGNSA. DNA of the CDR3: TGTGCCAGCAGCTCTGGCTCAATTCCGAACACTGAAGCTTTCTTT. Amino acid sequence: CASSSGSIPNTEAFF. The full variable domain, completed using reference TRBV7-2 and TRBJ1-1, is GAGVSQSPSNKVTEKGKDVELRCDPISGHTALYWYRQSLGQGLEFLIYFQGNSAPDKSGLPSDRFSAERTGGSVSTLTIQRTQQEDSAVYLCASSSGSIPNTEAFFGQGTRLTVV.

This clonotype was observed many times. The CDR3 spells CSAGETYRDRGSDTQYF. CDR3 bases: TGCAGTGCTGGCGAAACCTACCGGGACAGGGGATCCGATACGCAGTATTTT. V and J are TRBV20-1 and TRBJ2-3, with 10 bases aligning to TRBD1. V trimming: 5 bases; J trimming: 6 bases; junction bases outside the gene matches: 17. Germline V lookup: CDR1 DFQATT, CDR2 SNEGSKA (reference sequence). CDR3 length: 17 amino acids.

This clonotype was observed many times. The CDR3 protein is CATFGRESSYEQYF. CDR3 DNA sequence: TGTGCCACTTTTGGGCGGGAGAGCTCCTACGAGCAGTACTTC. The chain couples TRBV28 to TRBJ2-7; 7 nucleotides agree with TRBD2. This CDR3 comprises 14 residues. V was clipped by 10 bases and J by 0 bases; unmatched bases: 9. Per the germline V gene, CDR1 is MDHEN and CDR2 is SYDVKM.

This clonotype was seen ten or more times. This sequence joins TRBV29-1 and TRBJ2-3; the match to TRBD1 covers 7 bases. CDR3 length: 13 residues. The germline CDR1 and CDR2 sequences are SQVTM and ANQGSEA. V lost 3 bases and J lost 5; bases outside the gene matches: 5. CDR3 nucleotide sequence: TGCAGCGTTGACGAGGGGGCTGGAGATACGCAGTATTTT. The encoded protein is CSVDEGAGDTQYF.

This clonotype was seen more than once but under ten times. The chain combines TRBV13 with TRBJ2-6; D may correspond to TRBD1 or TRBD2 (5 bases each). CDR1 is PRHDT, CDR2 FYEKMQ, per germline (reference sequence). The CDR3 is made up of 12 amino acids. Trimming shortened V by 5 bases and J by 12 bases, and 11 bases separated the two germline ends. For the CDR3, the DNA is TGTGCCAGCAGCCCGGGACGTAGCGTCCTGACTTTC. Translated: CASSPGRSVLTF.

The chain uses TRBV4-3 and TRBJ2-1; D unclear. Per the germline V gene, CDR1 is LGHNA and CDR2 is YSLEER. Trimming removed 3 bases from V and 9 bases from J, with 18 bases in between. This CDR3 spans 15 amino acids. The CDR3 region is CASSHNHESTIEQFF. The CDR3 nucleotides are TGCGCCAGCAGCCATAACCACGAGTCAACCATTGAGCAGTTCTTC.

Many counts were recorded for this clonotype. The V call is TRBV29-1, the J call TRBJ2-5; 12 bases match TRBD1. The ends lost 4 bases at V and 2 bases at J; junction bases unmatched: 2. The length of the CDR3 is 14 residues. Germline CDR1 SQVTM, CDR2 ANQGSEA. CDR3 DNA sequence: TGCAGCGTTGGGGACAGGGGGCGGCAAGAGACCCAGTACTTC. It specifies CSVGDRGRQETQYF.

This clonotype was detected only a few times. The chain uses TRBV7-2 and TRBJ1-4; possible D gene TRBD1, 5 bases. CDR1 is SGHTA, CDR2 FQGNSA, per germline. There are 14 residues in the CDR3. V was shortened by 4 bases and J by 8 bases, with 14 bases between the two germline ends. CDR3 coding DNA: TGTGCCAGCAGCTGGGGACCCGGCGGCGAAAAACTGTTTTTT. Residues: CASSWGPGGEKLFF.

In this sample, this clonotype turned up many times. The chain has TRBV12-3 or TRBV12-4 and TRBJ2-2; D is ambiguous. The CDR3 spans 13 residues. Trimming stripped 3 bases from V and 6 bases from J, with 8 bases between. The CDR3 region has the DNA TGTGCCAGCAGTTTTACCCGACCCGGGGAGCTGTTTTTT. Translation: CASSFTRPGELFF.

V usage is TRBV15 and J usage is TRBJ1-5, with TRBD1 matching 7 bases. After removal of 5 bases from V and 1 base from J, the junction contained 5 bases not matched to a gene. The CDR3 spans 15 residues. The germline CDR1 and CDR2 sequences are LNHNV and YYDKDF (reference sequence). The CDR3 coding sequence is TGTGCCACCAGCGAAGGACAGGCGAGCAATCAGCCCCAGCATTTT. Translated: CATSEGQASNQPQHF. Based on the CDR3 plus reference TRBV15 and TRBJ1-5, the full variable domain is DAMVIQNPRYQVTQFGKPVTLSCSQTLNHNVMYWYQQKSSQAPKLLFHYYDKDFNNEADTPDNFQSRRPNTSFCFLDIRSPGLGDTAMYLCATSEGQASNQPQHFGDGTRLSIL.

This clonotype was observed a few times. The chain carries TRBV9 and TRBJ2-5; 11 nucleotides line up with TRBD2. Germline V gene data show CDR1 as SGDLS and CDR2 as YYNGEE. The V segment lost 4 bases and the J segment 4 bases; nucleotides outside the gene matches: 9. The CDR3 totals 16 residues. CDR3 in amino acids: CASSFVAGGLGETQYF. CDR3 nucleotide sequence: TGTGCCAGCAGCTTCGTAGCGGGAGGGCTAGGAGAGACCCAGTACTTC.

This clonotype was recorded at least ten times. The rearrangement links TRBV13 to TRBJ1-4; D is unclear. Germline assignment: CDR1 PRHDT and CDR2 FYEKMQ (reference sequence). The CDR3 has 12 amino acids. V was clipped by 6 bases and J by 7 bases, with 9 bases between them. The CDR3 DNA follows: TGTGCCAGCAGGTCCGAGTCTGAAAAACTGTTTTTT. This codes for CASRSESEKLFF.

The chain joins TRBV7-2 to TRBJ1-2; no reliable D call. The CDR3 length is 14 residues. Trimming removed 5 bases from V and 3 bases from J, with 13 bases in between. Germline V CDR1 and CDR2: SGHTA, FQGNSA. CDR3 sequence reads: CASSPRTHDYGYTF. CDR3 nucleotides: TGTGCCAGCAGCCCCCGGACGCACGACTATGGCTACACCTTC.

In its sample, this clonotype was seen many times. The chain recombines TRBV28 with TRBJ2-3, with 8 bases identical to TRBD2. J was trimmed by 1 base and V by 5 bases; bases with no gene match: 8. This CDR3 has 16 amino acids. Per germline, CDR1 MDHEN and CDR2 SYDVKM. The CDR3 reads CASSEWGAGGTDTQYF. CDR3 DNA: TGTGCCAGCAGTGAGTGGGGAGCGGGGGGCACAGATACGCAGTATTTT.

This clonotype has at least ten counts. The CDR3 sequence: CASSQDGGPTDTQYF. CDR3 nucleotides: TGCGCCAGCAGCCAAGACGGGGGCCCCACAGATACGCAGTATTTT. The chain is built from TRBV4-3 and TRBJ2-3, with D tentatively TRBD1 or TRBD2 (6 bases each). Germline V gene lookup returns CDR1 LGHNA and CDR2 YSLEER. Trimming shortened V by 0 bases and J by 2 bases, and 9 bases separated the two germline ends. The CDR3 covers 15 residues.

This clonotype was counted only a few times. The genes are TRBV18 and TRBJ2-1; possibly TRBD2 for D (5 bases). The CDR3 has 13 residues. V gave up 6 bases and J gave up 8 bases, with 14 bases separating them. Germline CDR1 KGHSH, CDR2 LQKENI. CDR3 DNA: TGTGCCAGCTCTGATCTCAGCGGAGATGAGCAGTTCTTC. Amino acids: CASSDLSGDEQFF.

This clonotype has just a few counts. CDR3 sequence (DNA): TGTGCCAGCAGCCGATACCCTGGGGGGCCGGAGTATATTGGTCAGCCCCAGCATTTT. As protein: CASSRYPGGPEYIGQPQHF. The chain carries TRBV5-6 and TRBJ1-5; tentatively, D is TRBD1 (6 bases). Germline CDR1 SGHDT, CDR2 YYEEEE. CDR3 size: 19 residues. V was trimmed by 4 bases and J by 6 bases, leaving 29 bases between them.

This clonotype showed up just a few times. The J gene is TRBJ2-1, the V gene TRBV28, with 10 bases aligning to TRBD2. This CDR3 comprises 13 residues. The germline V gene encodes CDR1 MDHEN and CDR2 SYDVKM. Trimming removed 5 bases from V and 16 bases from J; junction bases left unmatched: 11. CDR3 residues: CASSRSTGTSEFF. CDR3 coding DNA: TGTGCCAGCAGTCGGAGCACCGGGACTAGCGAATTCTTC.

This clonotype was recorded many times. The CDR3, as DNA: TGTGCCAGCAGTTACTCGATGGCTAGCGGGAGTGGTAAGCAGTTCTTC. As protein: CASSYSMASGSGKQFF. J is TRBJ2-1 and V is TRBV6-5; 10 positions match TRBD2. The CDR3 has 16 residues. V was pared by 0 bases and J by 11 bases, with 10 bases of the junction left unmatched. Germline lookup yields CDR1 MNHEY and CDR2 SVGAGI.

The sample holds many counts of this clonotype. The chain combines TRBV27 with TRBJ1-2; 11 nucleotides agree with TRBD1. The CDR3 runs 16 residues. Trimming at V came to 6 bases and at J to 1 base, leaving 7 bases not matched to a gene. CDR1 and CDR2 (germline): MNHEY, SMNVEV (reference sequence). Here the CDR3 reads CASSGQGAWGNYGYTF. The CDR3 bases are TGTGCCAGCAGCGGACAGGGGGCCTGGGGTAACTATGGCTACACCTTC.

This clonotype turned up a few times. The chain carries TRBV28 and TRBJ2-1; D is ambiguous. CDR1 is MDHEN, CDR2 SYDVKM, per germline. The CDR3 is 16 amino acids. V was clipped by 1 base and J by 6 bases, with 16 bases between them. DNA of the CDR3: TGTGCCAGCAGTTTATTTAGAAGCGCCATTGTCAATGAGCAGTTCTTC. This sequence encodes CASSLFRSAIVNEQFF.

In this sample, this clonotype turned up many times. The chain joins TRBV7-2 to TRBJ1-2; D is unresolved. This CDR3 has 17 residues. The ends were cut back, 4 bases at V and 2 bases at J, with 20 bases in the middle. Germline V gene data show CDR1 as SGHTA and CDR2 as FQGNSA. The DNA of the CDR3 is TGTGCCAGCAGCTCGACCCCGGTATCTTTAACAAACTATGGCTACACCTTC. Its protein product is CASSSTPVSLTNYGYTF.

This clonotype was detected only a few times. V usage is TRBV3-1 and J usage is TRBJ1-5; D may be TRBD1 (5 bases). V dropped 3 bases and J dropped 3 bases, with 9 bases sitting between them. CDR1 and CDR2 from the germline V gene are LGHDT and YNNKEL (reference sequence). The CDR3 covers 14 residues. CDR3 amino acids: CASSHPGPNQPQHF. The CDR3 region has the DNA TGTGCCAGCAGCCACCCAGGGCCCAATCAGCCCCAGCATTTT.

This clonotype was observed at least ten times. This chain uses TRBV20-1 with TRBJ1-1; D possibly corresponds to TRBD1 (5 bases). V was cut by 3 bases and J by 6 bases, with 17 bases left in between. The germline gives CDR1 DFQATT, CDR2 SNEGSKA (reference sequence). The CDR3 loop spans 14 amino acids. The CDR3 coding sequence is TGCAGTGCTAGGGGGGTCAACCTGGGGCCTGAAGCTTTCTTT. This codes for CSARGVNLGPEAFF.